These T cell receptor beta chains were read from a single sample in a study of control samples from healthy donors and cancer patients. Repertoires were generated with immunoSEQ multiplex PCR, while TCRdb's copy carries only in-frame clones and drops some. The table has more than 35,000 clones, around 94% seen once. The source material was blood. Receptors originate from a man in his 60s in good health. The CDR3 runs from the conserved cysteine through the conserved F or W. The order of the fields is CDR3 DNA, CDR3 protein, D gene, clone size, V gene, J gene, CDR3 length. The D gene is left open where the match is weak. Part of the rows lack a size; the others show once, few, many or a class for expanded clones.

CDR3 DNA: TGTGCCAGCTCACCTACGGAGAGAACCGGCTATGGCTACACCTTC
CDR3 protein: CASSPTERTGYGYTF
D gene: NA
clone size: NA
V gene: TRBV18
J gene: TRBJ1-2
CDR3 length: 15

CDR3 DNA: TGTGCCAGCAGTGAACTAGCGGAGACCCAGTACTTC
CDR3 protein: CASSELAETQYF
D gene: NA
clone size: NA
V gene: TRBV6-1
J gene: TRBJ2-5
CDR3 length: 12

CDR3 DNA: TGTGCCAGTAGAGGGACAGGGACTGAAGCTTTCTTT
CDR3 protein: CASRGTGTEAFF
D gene: TRBD1
clone size: NA
V gene: TRBV19
J gene: TRBJ1-1
CDR3 length: 12

CDR3 DNA: TGTGCCAGCATTGTAACAGGGGGACATGAAAAACTGTTTTTT
CDR3 protein: CASIVTGGHEKLFF
D gene: TRBD1
clone size: NA
V gene: TRBV2
J gene: TRBJ1-4
CDR3 length: 14

CDR3 DNA: TGTGCCAGCAGCTTAGGGACAGGGCTTGAAGCTTTCTTT
CDR3 protein: CASSLGTGLEAFF
D gene: TRBD1
clone size: NA
V gene: TRBV13
J gene: TRBJ1-1
CDR3 length: 13

CDR3 DNA: TGTGCCAGCAGCGGAAAAAGAGCGGGAGGGGCTACGGGTGAGCAGTTCTTC
CDR3 protein: CASSGKRAGGATGEQFF
D gene: TRBD2
clone size: NA
V gene: TRBV7-9
J gene: TRBJ2-1
CDR3 length: 17

CDR3 DNA: TGTGCCAGCAGCTTGGGCCTGGTCCGGGAGCAGTACTTC
CDR3 protein: CASSLGLVREQYF
D gene: NA
clone size: NA
V gene: TRBV7-9
J gene: TRBJ2-7
CDR3 length: 13

CDR3 DNA: TGTGCCAGCAGAGGACGGAACTACGAGCAGTACTTC
CDR3 protein: CASRGRNYEQYF
D gene: NA
clone size: NA
V gene: TRBV12-3/TRBV12-4
J gene: TRBJ2-7
CDR3 length: 12

CDR3 DNA: TGTGCCAGCAGCACACTAGCGGACTACAATGAGCAGTTCTTC
CDR3 protein: CASSTLADYNEQFF
D gene: TRBD2
clone size: NA
V gene: TRBV9
J gene: TRBJ2-1
CDR3 length: 14

CDR3 DNA: TGTGCCACCAACCCGGGCTCGAACACCGGGGAGCTGTTTTTT
CDR3 protein: CATNPGSNTGELFF
D gene: NA
clone size: once
V gene: TRBV6-5
J gene: TRBJ2-2
CDR3 length: 14

CDR3 DNA: TGCGCCAGCAGCCAGCCGGGACAGGGGATTTACGAGCGGTACTTC
CDR3 protein: CASSQPGQGIYERYF
D gene: TRBD1
clone size: once
V gene: TRBV4-1
J gene: TRBJ2-7
CDR3 length: 15

CDR3 DNA: TGTGCCAGCAGTCTCTACAATGAGCAGTTCTTC
CDR3 protein: CASSLYNEQFF
D gene: NA
clone size: NA
V gene: TRBV12-3/TRBV12-4
J gene: TRBJ2-1
CDR3 length: 11

CDR3 DNA: TGTGCCAGTATGACTAGCGGGAGCCATTACAATGAGCAGTTCTTC
CDR3 protein: CASMTSGSHYNEQFF
D gene: TRBD2
clone size: NA
V gene: TRBV19
J gene: TRBJ2-1
CDR3 length: 15

CDR3 DNA: TGTGCCACCAGTGATAAAGGACAGGGGGTTGAAGAGACCCAGTACTTC
CDR3 protein: CATSDKGQGVEETQYF
D gene: TRBD1
clone size: NA
V gene: TRBV24-1
J gene: TRBJ2-5
CDR3 length: 16

CDR3 DNA: TGCGCCAGCAGCCGTACACAGGGCATCTCTGGAAACACCATATATTTT
CDR3 protein: CASSRTQGISGNTIYF
D gene: NA
clone size: NA
V gene: TRBV4-1
J gene: TRBJ1-3
CDR3 length: 16

CDR3 DNA: TGTGCCAGCAGCGGGGCAGTCCAAGAGACCCAGTACTTC
CDR3 protein: CASSGAVQETQYF
D gene: NA
clone size: NA
V gene: TRBV5-5
J gene: TRBJ2-5
CDR3 length: 13

CDR3 DNA: TGTGCCAGCAGTTTATTAGGTAGTGGGTACGAGCAGTACTTC
CDR3 protein: CASSLLGSGYEQYF
D gene: NA
clone size: NA
V gene: TRBV27
J gene: TRBJ2-7
CDR3 length: 14

CDR3 DNA: TGTGCCAGCACATTATCAGGGGCCTACGAGCAGTACTTC
CDR3 protein: CASTLSGAYEQYF
D gene: NA
clone size: NA
V gene: TRBV25-1
J gene: TRBJ2-7
CDR3 length: 13

CDR3 DNA: TGTGCCATCAGTGACGGAGGGGATGAGCAGTTCTTC
CDR3 protein: CAISDGGDEQFF
D gene: NA
clone size: NA
V gene: TRBV10-3
J gene: TRBJ2-1
CDR3 length: 12

CDR3 DNA: TGCAGTGCTAGTCCCTGGTGGGCGACTAGCGGGAATTCCGGGGAGCTGTTTTTT
CDR3 protein: CSASPWWATSGNSGELFF
D gene: TRBD2
clone size: NA
V gene: TRBV20-1
J gene: TRBJ2-2
CDR3 length: 18

CDR3 DNA: TGTGCCAGCAGCTTAGGAGGAAGAGAGAATCAGCCCCAGCATTTT
CDR3 protein: CASSLGGRENQPQHF
D gene: NA
clone size: NA
V gene: TRBV7-9
J gene: TRBJ1-5
CDR3 length: 15

CDR3 DNA: TGTGCCGCAGGACAGAACTATAATTCACCCCTCCACTTT
CDR3 protein: CAAGQNYNSPLHF
D gene: NA
clone size: NA
V gene: TRBV6-5
J gene: TRBJ1-6
CDR3 length: 13

CDR3 DNA: TGTGCCAGCAGCCCCGGGACAGCGTCCGTCGGGCAGTACTTC
CDR3 protein: CASSPGTASVGQYF
D gene: TRBD1
clone size: NA
V gene: TRBV7-2
J gene: TRBJ2-7
CDR3 length: 14

CDR3 DNA: TGTGCCAGCGAAGCCGCTGTGGACAGGAGCTATGGCTACACCTTC
CDR3 protein: CASEAAVDRSYGYTF
D gene: TRBD1
clone size: NA
V gene: TRBV2
J gene: TRBJ1-2
CDR3 length: 15

CDR3 DNA: TGCAGCGTGCGGGACTTCACCGGGGAGCTGTTTTTT
CDR3 protein: CSVRDFTGELFF
D gene: NA
clone size: NA
V gene: TRBV29-1
J gene: TRBJ2-2
CDR3 length: 12

CDR3 DNA: TGCGCCAGCAGCCAAGATAAAGGAGTGGCAGGGACGTACTATGGCTACACCTTC
CDR3 protein: CASSQDKGVAGTYYGYTF
D gene: NA
clone size: once
V gene: TRBV4-1
J gene: TRBJ1-2
CDR3 length: 18

CDR3 DNA: TGTGCCATCAGTGAGGCAGGGAGCCTTAACTATGGCTACACCTTC
CDR3 protein: CAISEAGSLNYGYTF
D gene: NA
clone size: NA
V gene: TRBV10-3
J gene: TRBJ1-2
CDR3 length: 15

CDR3 DNA: TGTGCCAGCAGTACAGAAGTGGGCCACACCATATATTTT
CDR3 protein: CASSTEVGHTIYF
D gene: NA
clone size: NA
V gene: TRBV6-4
J gene: TRBJ1-3
CDR3 length: 13

CDR3 DNA: TGTGCCAGCAGCCCCGGGACTTATCGCTCCTACGAGCAGTACTTC
CDR3 protein: CASSPGTYRSYEQYF
D gene: NA
clone size: NA
V gene: TRBV7-2
J gene: TRBJ2-7
CDR3 length: 15

CDR3 DNA: TGTGCCAGTAGGGAGGACGGCTACACCTTC
CDR3 protein: CASREDGYTF
D gene: NA
clone size: NA
V gene: TRBV6-5
J gene: TRBJ1-2
CDR3 length: 10

CDR3 DNA: TGTGCCACCCAAGCGGGCTCCTCCTACAATGAGCAGTTCTTC
CDR3 protein: CATQAGSSYNEQFF
D gene: NA
clone size: once
V gene: TRBV11-3
J gene: TRBJ2-1
CDR3 length: 14

CDR3 DNA: TGTGCCAGCAGTTTCCAGCCCCAGCATTTT
CDR3 protein: CASSFQPQHF
D gene: NA
clone size: NA
V gene: TRBV28
J gene: TRBJ1-5
CDR3 length: 10

CDR3 DNA: TGTGCCAGCAGTATAGGACTAGCGGGAGTCTCCTACAATGAGCAGTTCTTC
CDR3 protein: CASSIGLAGVSYNEQFF
D gene: TRBD2
clone size: NA
V gene: TRBV27
J gene: TRBJ2-1
CDR3 length: 17

CDR3 DNA: TGTGCCAGCAGCAAAGAGTGGGGGGCTGAGACGGACACTGAAGCTTTCTTT
CDR3 protein: CASSKEWGAETDTEAFF
D gene: NA
clone size: NA
V gene: TRBV21-1
J gene: TRBJ1-1
CDR3 length: 17

CDR3 DNA: TGTGCCAGCAGTCCCCCCTACCAAGAGACCCAGTACTTC
CDR3 protein: CASSPPYQETQYF
D gene: NA
clone size: NA
V gene: TRBV27
J gene: TRBJ2-5
CDR3 length: 13

CDR3 DNA: TGTGCCAGCTCACCATCGCGAGGGGGCACAGATACGCAGTATTTT
CDR3 protein: CASSPSRGGTDTQYF
D gene: NA
clone size: NA
V gene: TRBV18
J gene: TRBJ2-3
CDR3 length: 15

CDR3 DNA: TGTGCCAGCAGCCGATGGGGAGAGACCCAGTACTTC
CDR3 protein: CASSRWGETQYF
D gene: NA
clone size: NA
V gene: TRBV3-1/TRBV3-2
J gene: TRBJ2-5
CDR3 length: 12

CDR3 DNA: TGTGCCAGCAGTGGGGGCGGCCTCTACGAGCAGTACTTC
CDR3 protein: CASSGGGLYEQYF
D gene: NA
clone size: NA
V gene: TRBV27
J gene: TRBJ2-7
CDR3 length: 13

CDR3 DNA: TGTGCCAGCAGCGTGTTGTCTAGCGGGAGTGTAAGGGCCGGGGAGCTGTTTTTT
CDR3 protein: CASSVLSSGSVRAGELFF
D gene: TRBD2
clone size: NA
V gene: TRBV9
J gene: TRBJ2-2
CDR3 length: 18

CDR3 DNA: TGTGCCAGCTCACCAGAAGGGAGAGGGAATTCACCCCTCCACTTT
CDR3 protein: CASSPEGRGNSPLHF
D gene: NA
clone size: NA
V gene: TRBV18
J gene: TRBJ1-6
CDR3 length: 15

CDR3 DNA: TGCGCCAGCAGCTTGGGGACAGGGACCGGTGCCGGGGAGCTGTTTTTT
CDR3 protein: CASSLGTGTGAGELFF
D gene: TRBD1
clone size: NA
V gene: TRBV5-1
J gene: TRBJ2-2
CDR3 length: 16

CDR3 DNA: TGTGCCAGCAGCTTAAGCCCAACTAGCAGTTCCTACGAGCAGTACTTC
CDR3 protein: CASSLSPTSSSYEQYF
D gene: NA
clone size: few
V gene: TRBV7-8
J gene: TRBJ2-7
CDR3 length: 16

CDR3 DNA: TGTGCCAGTAGTATGTATGGCTCCTACGAGCAGTACTTC
CDR3 protein: CASSMYGSYEQYF
D gene: NA
clone size: NA
V gene: TRBV19
J gene: TRBJ2-7
CDR3 length: 13

CDR3 DNA: TGTGCCAGCAGCTTAGTAGGAGAGGGACTAGCGGGAGGTCGCGAGCAGTACTTC
CDR3 protein: CASSLVGEGLAGGREQYF
D gene: TRBD2
clone size: NA
V gene: TRBV7-2
J gene: TRBJ2-7
CDR3 length: 18